The rows below give T cell receptor beta chains drawn from one sample of a study of T cell responses to AZD1222 COVID-19 vaccine. Profiled with immunoSEQ multiplex PCR; TCRdb holds only in-frame clones, not every one. The repertoire holds 25,000 to 30,000 clones, with approximately 90% as singletons. The sequencing here drew on peripheral blood, taken 28 days after the second AZD1222 dose. The origin of the receptors is an adult who received the AZD1222 COVID-19 vaccine. The CDR3 runs from the conserved cysteine through the conserved F or W. A D gene is named only where the DNA matches it firmly. Rows may omit the clone size; those that give it use once, few, many or a size class.

D gene,V gene,clone size,J gene,CDR3 DNA,CDR3 protein
-,TRBV7-9,-,TRBJ1-6,TGTGCCAGCAGCTTCAGGCAGGCCGGATCACCCCTCCACTTT,CASSFRQAGSPLHF
-,TRBV28,-,TRBJ1-2,TGTGCCAGCAGTTTCCACCACCCCCAGGGGAACTATGGCTACACCTTC,CASSFHHPQGNYGYTF
-,TRBV7-2,-,TRBJ1-2,TGTGCCAGCAGCTTAGTACCCCCCCAAGGTCCCTATGGCTACACCTTC,CASSLVPPQGPYGYTF
-,TRBV19,-,TRBJ1-2,TGTGCCAGTAGTATATATCAGGGAGGTCACTATGGCTACACCTTC,CASSIYQGGHYGYTF
-,TRBV3-1/TRBV3-2,-,TRBJ1-3,TGTGCCAGCAGCCTCGCGCCACAGGGTTCAGGAAACACCATATATTTT,CASSLAPQGSGNTIYF
-,TRBV7-2,-,TRBJ1-2,TGTGCCAGCAGCTTAGCGAAGGTGACGAGGCCTGGCTACACCTTC,CASSLAKVTRPGYTF
-,TRBV30,-,TRBJ1-3,TGTGCCTGGAGTGTTCGGGCTCTCAACACCATATATTTT,CAWSVRALNTIYF
TRBD1,TRBV30,-,TRBJ1-5,TGTGCCTGGGGGGGACAGGGCGGTCAGCCCCAGCATTTT,CAWGGQGGQPQHF
TRBD2,TRBV5-1,-,TRBJ2-7,TGCGCCAGCAGCATGGGGCTAGCGGCCGGCTACGAGCAGTACTTC,CASSMGLAAGYEQYF
TRBD1,TRBV9,-,TRBJ2-5,TGTGCCAGCAGCGGACAGGGGAGATCGGAGACCCAGTACTTC,CASSGQGRSETQYF
-,TRBV11-3,-,TRBJ2-1,TGTGCCAGCAGCTTAGCTACGAGCTCCTACAATGAGCAGTTCTTC,CASSLATSSYNEQFF
TRBD1,TRBV29-1,-,TRBJ2-5,TGCAGCGTTGCTGGGGCAGGGGGCTTTGGGGAGACCCAGTACTTC,CSVAGAGGFGETQYF
TRBD2,TRBV5-4,-,TRBJ2-3,TGTGCCAGCAGCCGCAGACTAGCGGGAGTGACAGATACGCAGTATTTT,CASSRRLAGVTDTQYF
TRBD2,TRBV25-1,-,TRBJ2-3,TGTGCCAGCAGTGACGGGCTAGCGGGAGCGGGAGATACGCAGTATTTT,CASSDGLAGAGDTQYF
TRBD1,TRBV4-2,-,TRBJ2-1,TGTGCCAGCAGCCAAGGCCCGGGACAGGGGAACAATGAGCAGTTCTTC,CASSQGPGQGNNEQFF
-,TRBV2,-,TRBJ2-7,TGTGCCAGCAGGCTCCGGGACAACGCCTACGAGCAGTACTTC,CASRLRDNAYEQYF
-,TRBV5-1,-,TRBJ2-7,TGCGCCAGCAGCCCGCGGGACGGCTACGAGCAGTACTTC,CASSPRDGYEQYF
-,TRBV19,large,TRBJ2-2,TGTGCCAGTAGTGAAGGGGACACCGGGGAGCTGTTTTTT,CASSEGDTGELFF
TRBD1,TRBV27,-,TRBJ2-1,TGTGCCAGCAGAGGGGACAGGGGCTGGCAGTTCTTC,CASRGDRGWQFF
TRBD1,TRBV28,-,TRBJ1-4,TGTGCCAGCAGTCTCGTGGGACAGGTTGAAAAACTGTTTTTT,CASSLVGQVEKLFF
-,TRBV2,-,TRBJ2-4,TGTGCCAGCAGGAACCCTGGAGCCAAAAACATTCAGTACTTC,CASRNPGAKNIQYF
-,TRBV21-1,-,TRBJ1-3,TGTGCCAGCAGCCCCACAATCAAGGCTGGAAACACCATATATTTT,CASSPTIKAGNTIYF
TRBD1,TRBV28,-,TRBJ1-4,TGTGCCAGCGAGCCGGGACAGGCTAATGAAAAACTGTTTTTT,CASEPGQANEKLFF
TRBD1,TRBV29-1,-,TRBJ1-1,TGCAGCGGCGCACAGGGGTCCGTCACTGAAGCTTTCTTT,CSGAQGSVTEAFF
TRBD1,TRBV9,-,TRBJ2-1,TGTGCCAGCAGCGTCTTGACAGGGGGGATTAATGAGCAGTTCTTC,CASSVLTGGINEQFF
-,TRBV28,once,TRBJ1-2,TGTGCCAGCAGGACCTCAGGGGATCAAGCTGGCTACACCTTC,CASRTSGDQAGYTF
TRBD2,TRBV7-9,-,TRBJ2-2,TGTGCCAGCAGCTTTTCTAGGACTAGCGGCACCGGGGAGCTGTTTTTT,CASSFSRTSGTGELFF
-,TRBV27,-,TRBJ1-5,TGTGCCAGCAGTACAGGGTATCAGCCCCAGCATTTT,CASSTGYQPQHF
TRBD1,TRBV5-5,-,TRBJ1-1,TGTGCCAGCAGCTTGGACCGACAGGGGGTCATCACTGAAGCTTTCTTT,CASSLDRQGVITEAFF
-,TRBV12-2,-,TRBJ2-2,TGTGCAAGTCGCCAACGGTTTACCGGGGAGCTGTTTTTT,CASRQRFTGELFF
TRBD1,TRBV5-1,-,TRBJ1-5,TGCGCCAGCAGCCCGGGGACAGCTAATCAGCCCCAGCATTTT,CASSPGTANQPQHF
TRBD1,TRBV29-1,-,TRBJ1-1,TGCAGCGCACGAGGGACAGCACCTAACACTGAAGCTTTCTTT,CSARGTAPNTEAFF
TRBD1,TRBV15,-,TRBJ2-7,TGTGCCACCAGCAGAGTGCAGGGACAGGGGACCTACGAGCAGTACTTC,CATSRVQGQGTYEQYF
TRBD1,TRBV6-1,-,TRBJ1-5,TGTGCCAGCAGTGAAGCTGGGACAGCCGATCAGCCCCAGCATTTT,CASSEAGTADQPQHF
-,TRBV6-6,once,TRBJ1-1,TGTGCCAGCAGTCGATCGGGGGCCATGGGCACTGAAGCTTTCTTT,CASSRSGAMGTEAFF
-,TRBV3-1/TRBV3-2,-,TRBJ1-2,TGTGCCAGCAGCCCCCGCGAAGGCTTCTATGGCTACACCTTC,CASSPREGFYGYTF
TRBD2,TRBV12-5,-,TRBJ2-1,TGTGCTAGTGCCCGGGAGGGCTCCTACAATGAGCAGTTCTTC,CASAREGSYNEQFF
-,TRBV7-2,-,TRBJ1-4,TGTGCCAGCAGCTTGGGCCCCCCCCCTGAAAAACTGTTTTTT,CASSLGPPPEKLFF
TRBD1,TRBV3-1/TRBV3-2,-,TRBJ2-3,TGTGCCAGCAGCCCCCGTGGACAGGGGTGGACGGATACGCAGTATTTT,CASSPRGQGWTDTQYF
-,TRBV7-2,once,TRBJ2-7,TGTGCCAGCAGCACATACCGGGAGTACTACGAGCAGTACTTC,CASSTYREYYEQYF